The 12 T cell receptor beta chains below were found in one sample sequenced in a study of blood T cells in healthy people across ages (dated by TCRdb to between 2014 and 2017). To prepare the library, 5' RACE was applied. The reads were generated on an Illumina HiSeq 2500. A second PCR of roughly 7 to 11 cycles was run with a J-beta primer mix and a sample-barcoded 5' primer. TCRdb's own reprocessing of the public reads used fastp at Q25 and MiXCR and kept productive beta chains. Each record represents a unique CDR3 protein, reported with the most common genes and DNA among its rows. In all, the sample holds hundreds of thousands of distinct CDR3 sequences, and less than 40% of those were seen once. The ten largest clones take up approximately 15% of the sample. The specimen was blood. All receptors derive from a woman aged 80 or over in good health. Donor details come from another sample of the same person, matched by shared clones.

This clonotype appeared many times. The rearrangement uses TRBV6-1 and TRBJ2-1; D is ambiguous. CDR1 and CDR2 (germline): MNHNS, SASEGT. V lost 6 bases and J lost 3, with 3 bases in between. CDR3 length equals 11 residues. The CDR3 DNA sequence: TGTGCCAGCAGGGGCTACAATGAGCAGTTCTTC. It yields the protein CASRGYNEQFF.

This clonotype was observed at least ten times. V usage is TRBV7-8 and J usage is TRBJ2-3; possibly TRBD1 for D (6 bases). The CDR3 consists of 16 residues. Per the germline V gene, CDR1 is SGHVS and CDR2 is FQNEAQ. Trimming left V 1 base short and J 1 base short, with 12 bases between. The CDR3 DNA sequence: TGTGCCAGCAGCTTAGGACAGGCTAGAGGCACAGATACGCAGTATTTT. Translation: CASSLGQARGTDTQYF.

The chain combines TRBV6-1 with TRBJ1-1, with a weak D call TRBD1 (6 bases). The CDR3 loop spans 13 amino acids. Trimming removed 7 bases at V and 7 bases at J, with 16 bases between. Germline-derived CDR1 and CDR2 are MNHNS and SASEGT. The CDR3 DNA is TGTGCCAGCACTGAGTCAGGGGTACATGAAGCTTTCTTT. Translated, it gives CASTESGVHEAFF.

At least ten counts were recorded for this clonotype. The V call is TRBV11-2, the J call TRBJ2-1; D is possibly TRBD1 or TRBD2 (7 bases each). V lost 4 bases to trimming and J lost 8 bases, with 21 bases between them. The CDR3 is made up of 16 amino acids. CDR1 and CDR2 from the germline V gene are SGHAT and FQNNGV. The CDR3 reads CASSSRQGGMSYEQFF. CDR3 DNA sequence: TGTGCCAGCAGCTCCCGACAGGGAGGGATGAGCTATGAGCAGTTCTTC. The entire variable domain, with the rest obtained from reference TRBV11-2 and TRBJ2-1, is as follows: EAGVAQSPRYKIIEKRQSVAFWCNPISGHATLYWYQQILGQGPKLLIQFQNNGVVDDSQLPKDRFSAERLKGVDSTLKIQPAKLEDSAVYLCASSSRQGGMSYEQFFGPGTRLTVL.

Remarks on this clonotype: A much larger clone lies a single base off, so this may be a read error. The CDR3 loop is CASKGLAGNHNEQYF. CDR3 bases: TGTGCCAGCAAGGGCCTAGCGGGGAATCACAATGAGCAGTACTTC. The rearrangement uses TRBV21-1 and TRBJ2-1; the table's D call TRBD2 went unverified against the DNA. The tail of the sequence fits TRBJ2-7 better, so the J call may be wrong. TRBV21-1 is marked as a pseudogene. The CDR3 spans 15 residues.

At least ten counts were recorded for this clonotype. The chain's CDR3 is CSARRQGLGTDTQYF. CDR3 in DNA: TGCAGTGCTAGGCGACAGGGGTTGGGCACAGATACGCAGTATTTT. V and J are TRBV20-1 and TRBJ2-3, with TRBD1 matching over 8 bases. The CDR3 contains 15 residues. Germline V lookup: CDR1 DFQATT, CDR2 SNEGSKA (reference sequence). J was trimmed by 1 base and V by 3 bases; bases with no gene match: 6.

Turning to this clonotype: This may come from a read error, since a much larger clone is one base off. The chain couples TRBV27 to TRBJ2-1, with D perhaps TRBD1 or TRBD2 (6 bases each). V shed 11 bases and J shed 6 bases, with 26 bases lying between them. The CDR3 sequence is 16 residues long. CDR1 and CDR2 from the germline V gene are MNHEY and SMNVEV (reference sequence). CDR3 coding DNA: TGTGCCGGCGGCTTTGGGGGGCAGGCTTCTTTCAATGAGCAGTTCTTC. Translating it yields CAGGFGGQASFNEQFF.

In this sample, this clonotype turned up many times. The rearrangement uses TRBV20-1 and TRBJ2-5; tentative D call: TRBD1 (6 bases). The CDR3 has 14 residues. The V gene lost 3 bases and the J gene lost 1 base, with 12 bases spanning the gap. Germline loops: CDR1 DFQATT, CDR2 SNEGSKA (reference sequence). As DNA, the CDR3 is TGCAGTGCTAGTCACACAGGGCCCCAAGAGACCCAGTACTTC. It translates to CSASHTGPQETQYF.

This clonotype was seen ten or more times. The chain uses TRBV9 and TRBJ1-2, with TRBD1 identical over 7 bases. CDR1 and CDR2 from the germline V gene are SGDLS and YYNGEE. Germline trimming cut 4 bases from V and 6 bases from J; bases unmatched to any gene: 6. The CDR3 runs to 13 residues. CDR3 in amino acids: CASSSRQGHGYTF. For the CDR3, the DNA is TGTGCCAGCAGCTCGAGACAGGGACATGGCTACACCTTC.

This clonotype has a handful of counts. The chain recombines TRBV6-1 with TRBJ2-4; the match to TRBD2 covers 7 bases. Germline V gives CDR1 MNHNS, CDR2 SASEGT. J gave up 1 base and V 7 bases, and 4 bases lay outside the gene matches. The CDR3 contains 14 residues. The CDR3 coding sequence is TGTGCCAGCATGGGGGGGGGGGCCAAAAACATTCAGTACTTC. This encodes CASMGGGAKNIQYF.

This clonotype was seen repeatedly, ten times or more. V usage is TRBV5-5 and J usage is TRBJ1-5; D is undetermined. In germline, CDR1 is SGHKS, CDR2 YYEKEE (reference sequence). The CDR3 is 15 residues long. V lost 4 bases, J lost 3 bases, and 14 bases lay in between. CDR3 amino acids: CASSLNGLPNQPQHF. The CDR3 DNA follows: TGTGCCAGCAGCCTAAATGGACTGCCCAATCAGCCCCAGCATTTT.

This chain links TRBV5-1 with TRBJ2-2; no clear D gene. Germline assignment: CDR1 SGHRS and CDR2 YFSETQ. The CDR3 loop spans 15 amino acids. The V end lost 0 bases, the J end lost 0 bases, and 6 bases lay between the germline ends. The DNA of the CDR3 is TGCGCCAGCAGCTTGGTTGATGCGAACACCGGGGAGCTGTTTTTT. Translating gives CASSLVDANTGELFF.